These 6 T cell receptor beta chains were sequenced from one sample in a study of blood T cell repertoires in COVID-19. Sequencing used immunoSEQ multiplex PCR; TCRdb keeps in-frame clones, though not all of them. The sample holds 400,000 or so clones, around 87% seen once. The sequenced material came from PBMCs or T cells enriched from blood (not recorded which). These receptors came from a man between 25 and 39 years old who had recovered from COVID-19.

The table lists this clone with a few counts. The chain is built from TRBV7-3 and TRBJ2-7; 7 bases map to TRBD2. The CDR3 is 15 residues long. The V and J ends lost 2 bases and 1 base, in that order; junction bases with no gene match: 5. Germline values: CDR1 SGHTA, CDR2 FQGTGA. CDR3 region: CASSLVAGPSYEQYF. The CDR3 DNA sequence: TGTGCCAGCAGCTTAGTAGCGGGTCCTTCCTACGAGCAGTACTTC.

V usage is TRBV7-9 and J usage is TRBJ2-3, with D tentatively TRBD2 (5 bases). Germline CDR1 and CDR2: SEHNR and FQNEAQ (reference sequence). The CDR3 extends over 14 amino acids. Trimming stripped 0 bases from V and 4 bases from J, with 8 bases between. CDR3 loop: CASSLAEAADTQYF. CDR3 sequence (DNA): TGTGCCAGCAGCTTAGCGGAGGCAGCAGATACGCAGTATTTT.

The chain employs TRBV28 and TRBJ2-6, with D hard to call. The germline V gene encodes CDR1 MDHEN and CDR2 SYDVKM. The CDR3 has 15 residues. Between the trimmed V and J ends, which lost 6 bases and 0 bases, there was a span of 9 bases. The CDR3 region is CASRPTLSGANVLTF. DNA for the CDR3: TGTGCCAGCAGACCGACTCTCTCTGGGGCCAACGTCCTGACTTTC.

This chain links TRBV15 with TRBJ2-7; the match to TRBD2 covers 9 bases. The end of the DNA fits TRBJ2-5 better, so the J call may be wrong. The V gene's germline CDR1 is LNHNV and CDR2 YYDKDF (reference sequence). The CDR3 sequence is 15 residues long. In nucleotides, the CDR3 is TGTGCCACCAGCTCCCTGCGGGGGGGCCAAGAGACCCAGTACTTC. Its translation: CATSSLRGGQETQYF.

This clone showed up just once. The chain has TRBV6-5 and TRBJ1-1; 7 bases match TRBD1. The CDR3 loop spans 13 amino acids. Germline CDR1 and CDR2: MNHEY and SVGAGI. Trimming cost V 8 bases and J 0 bases; bases outside gene matches: 3. CDR3: CASGGQMNTEAFF. The CDR3 DNA reads as TGTGCCAGCGGGGGACAGATGAACACTGAAGCTTTCTTT.

The chain uses TRBV12-5 and TRBJ1-5; the match to TRBD1 covers 11 bases. This CDR3 comprises 15 residues. Trimming cost V 4 bases and J 5 bases; bases outside gene matches: 4. Germline V CDR1 and CDR2: LGHNT, FRNRAP. CDR3 in DNA: TGTGCTAGTGGTTCCCGGGACAGGGGGGATCAGCCCCAGCATTTT. Its protein is CASGSRDRGDQPQHF.